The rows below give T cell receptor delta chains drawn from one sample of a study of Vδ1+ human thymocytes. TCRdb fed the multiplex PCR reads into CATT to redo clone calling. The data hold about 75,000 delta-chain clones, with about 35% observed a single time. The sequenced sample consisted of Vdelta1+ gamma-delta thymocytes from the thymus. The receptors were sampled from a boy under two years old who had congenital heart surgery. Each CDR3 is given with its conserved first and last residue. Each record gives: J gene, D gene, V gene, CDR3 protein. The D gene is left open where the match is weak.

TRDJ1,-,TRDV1,CALGELGRRDYTDKLIF
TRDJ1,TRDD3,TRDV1,CALGNYPTSYWGIRVNADKLIF
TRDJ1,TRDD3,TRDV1,CALGIYPLLGDNTDKLIF
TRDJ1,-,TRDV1,CALGEPPPPVLLGPNTDKLIF
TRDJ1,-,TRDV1,CALGELTKKSPSWAKLIF
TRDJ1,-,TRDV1,CALGGTFPPPGRGTDKLIF
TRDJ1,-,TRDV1,CALGELGNPRPEGNTDKLIF
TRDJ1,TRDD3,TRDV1,CALGELVLPSSWGIQKLIF
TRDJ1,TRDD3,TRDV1,CALGDHYVGIRWTDKLIF
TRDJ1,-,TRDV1,CALGELGLRLGYTDKLIF
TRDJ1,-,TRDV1,CALGDLIPAAFLRVPGGRTYTDKLIF
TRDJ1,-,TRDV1,CALGAHLQHTVVDKLIF
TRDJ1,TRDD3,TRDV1,CALGTHLQLGDTPDKLIF
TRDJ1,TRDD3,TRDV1,CALGETSPGGYARFYKLIF
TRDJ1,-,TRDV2,CACDTWGDKLIF
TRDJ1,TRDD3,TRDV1,CALGDWSLERLGDPHTDKLIF
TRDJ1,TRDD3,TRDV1,CALVSSPPSYWGIRTDKLIF
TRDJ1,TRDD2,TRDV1,CALGDSPSYVLLGSRRTDKLIF
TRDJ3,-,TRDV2,CACAPSILTPSSWDTRQMFF
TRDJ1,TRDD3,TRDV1,CALGEVGFSLYWGDTFYTDKLIF
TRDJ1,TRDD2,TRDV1,CALGERSLPESATDKLIF